These 23 T cell receptor beta chains share one sample of origin, sequenced in a study of blood T cell repertoires in COVID-19. Measured with immunoSEQ multiplex PCR; TCRdb has only the in-frame clones, and not every one. The table lists 80,000 or so clones, about 88% of them singletons. Material for sequencing was peripheral blood. The receptors were gathered from a man in his 60s with COVID-19, enrolled during active disease.

The chain joins TRBV30 to TRBJ1-1; D gene unclear. Germline V lookup: CDR1 GTSNPN, CDR2 SVGIG (reference sequence). Trimming cost V 0 bases and J 5 bases, with 10 bases left between them. The CDR3 is 13 amino acids. CDR3 DNA: TGTGCCTGGAGTGTAAGAGGTGGGACTGAAGCTTTCTTT. Encoded protein: CAWSVRGGTEAFF.

This chain links TRBV7-2 with TRBJ1-4; the D is unclear. CDR1 and CDR2 (germline): SGHTA, FQGNSA. V gave up 1 base and J gave up 5 bases, with 8 bases separating them. The CDR3 runs to 14 residues. The CDR3 DNA reads as TGTGCCAGCAGCTTAGGGGCAGAAAATGAAAAACTGTTTTTT. Translation: CASSLGAENEKLFF.

The rearrangement links TRBV5-1 to TRBJ1-1; 7 nucleotides match TRBD1. Germline assignment: CDR1 SGHRS and CDR2 YFSETQ. CDR3 length: 13 residues. With 0 bases clipped from V and 11 bases from J, the junction kept 7 bases outside the gene matches. The CDR3 DNA follows: TGCGCCAGCAGCTTGGCAGGCAGGGGGTCGGCTTTCTTT. Protein product: CASSLAGRGSAFF.

The chain joins TRBV5-1 to TRBJ2-7; D perhaps matches TRBD1 (6 bases). V lost 4 bases to trimming and J lost 2 bases, with 19 bases between them. Germline values: CDR1 SGHRS, CDR2 YFSETQ. This CDR3 is 16 amino acids long. CDR3 nucleotides: TGCGCCAGCAGCGCCGGGACATCGGAAAGGGCCTACGAGCAGTACTTC. Its translation is CASSAGTSERAYEQYF.

The chain employs TRBV6-5 and TRBJ2-5; 14 bases match TRBD2. From germline, CDR1 is MNHEY and CDR2 SVGAGI. With V trimmed by 4 bases and J by 4 bases, 2 bases remained unmatched. This CDR3 has 15 amino acids. In DNA, the CDR3 is TGTGCCAGCAGTTTGACTAGCGGGAGGGGAGAGACCCAGTACTTC. Its translation is CASSLTSGRGETQYF.

This clone is a singleton in its sample. The chain joins TRBV2 to TRBJ1-5; D gene uncertain. The germline gives CDR1 SNHLY, CDR2 FYNNEI. Trimming cost V 10 bases and J 4 bases, with 14 bases left between them. CDR3 length: 13 residues. CDR3 coding DNA: TGTGCCACTGGACGTGAGGGTAATCAGCCCCAGCATTTT. Its translation: CATGREGNQPQHF.

The chain joins TRBV11-2 to TRBJ2-5, with 8 bases aligning to TRBD1. V was clipped by 3 bases and J by 5 bases; unmatched bases: 14. This CDR3 has 17 residues. Germline lookup yields CDR1 SGHAT and CDR2 FQNNGV. CDR3 bases: TGTGCCAGCAGCTTCGGATGGGACAGGATGGGGTCGGAGACCCAGTACTTC. Residues: CASSFGWDRMGSETQYF.

The chain links TRBV19 to TRBJ1-5; 7 bases agree with TRBD1. After removal of 6 bases from V and 4 bases from J, the junction contained 3 bases not matched to a gene. The CDR3 is 13 amino acids. CDR1 is LNHDA and CDR2 is SQIVND in the germline V gene (reference sequence). The CDR3 spells CASSGDSNQPQHF. Here the CDR3 DNA reads TGTGCCAGTAGCGGGGACAGTAATCAGCCCCAGCATTTT.

The V gene is TRBV21-1, the J gene TRBJ1-2; the table's D call of TRBD1 was not tested on the DNA. TRBV21-1 is shown as a pseudogene. The CDR3 loop spans 16 amino acids. The DNA of the CDR3 is TGTGCCGACGGGACCCAACGGGACAGCCTTAGGGCGGGCTACACCTTC. Residues: CADGTQRDSLRAGYTF.

The chain couples TRBV5-1 to TRBJ2-3; D ambiguous. This CDR3 is 14 amino acids long. Germline-derived CDR1 and CDR2 are SGHRS and YFSETQ. V lost 2 bases, J lost 6 bases, and 13 bases lay in between. The chain's CDR3 is CASSFWSPSDTQYF. The CDR3 nucleotides are TGCGCCAGCAGCTTCTGGAGCCCTTCGGATACGCAGTATTTT.

The rearrangement uses TRBV5-4 and TRBJ1-3; 7 nucleotides line up with TRBD1. The length of the CDR3 is 17 residues. With V trimmed by 3 bases and J by 4 bases, 13 bases remained unmatched. CDR1 and CDR2 from the germline V gene are SGHNT and YYREEE (reference sequence). The CDR3 sequence is CASSYYRGIGEGNTIYF. Written as DNA, the CDR3 is TGTGCCAGCAGCTATTACAGGGGCATCGGAGAAGGAAACACCATATATTTT.

J is TRBJ1-2 and V is TRBV2; 8 positions match TRBD1. This CDR3 contains 15 residues. V lost 6 bases to trimming and J lost 5 bases; unmatched junction nucleotides: 11. The germline V gene has CDR1 SNHLY and CDR2 FYNNEI. Here the CDR3 reads CASRMGPDREYGYTF. For the CDR3, the DNA is TGTGCCAGCAGGATGGGACCGGACAGGGAATATGGCTACACCTTC.

The J gene is TRBJ1-5, the V gene TRBV4-1; no clear D. The germline gives CDR1 MGHRA, CDR2 YSYEKL. V gave up 1 base and J gave up 4 bases, with 11 bases separating them. The CDR3 is 15 residues long. CDR3 coding DNA: TGCGCCAGCAGCCAAGTCCTAGGTGGAAATCAGCCCCAGCATTTT. Protein sequence: CASSQVLGGNQPQHF.

CDR3 amino acids: CATDRGQGAYNEQFF. The CDR3 bases are TGTGCCACCGACCGGGGACAGGGGGCCTACAATGAGCAGTTCTTC. This rearrangement joins TRBV10-3 to TRBJ2-1; TRBD1 matches at 11 bases. In germline, CDR1 is ENHRY, CDR2 SYGVKD. The CDR3 runs to 15 residues. Unmatched junction bases numbered 7, after V lost 10 bases and J lost 2 bases.

This clone was observed a handful of times. This sequence joins TRBV19 and TRBJ1-1; D gene unclear. Germline loops: CDR1 LNHDA, CDR2 SQIVND (reference sequence). The V and J ends lost 7 bases and 6 bases respectively, with 18 bases between them. The CDR3 extends over 14 amino acids. Here the CDR3 reads CASNSGRVRAEAFF. CDR3 in DNA: TGTGCCAGTAACTCTGGGAGGGTTCGGGCTGAAGCTTTCTTT.

The chain joins TRBV7-3 to TRBJ2-1, with D possibly being TRBD2 (5 bases). Trimming removed 0 bases at V and 4 bases at J, with 10 bases between. CDR3 size: 15 residues. Germline assignment: CDR1 SGHTA and CDR2 FQGTGA. The CDR3 here is CASSLTGSGYNEQFF. The CDR3 DNA is TGTGCCAGCAGCTTAACCGGCTCGGGGTACAATGAGCAGTTCTTC.

This chain connects TRBV4-2 to TRBJ2-5, with 11 bases lining up with TRBD2. CDR3 size: 16 residues. Trimming cost V 0 bases and J 5 bases; bases outside gene matches: 5. Germline CDR1 is LGHNA and CDR2 is YNFKEQ. CDR3 protein: CASSQELAGGRETQYF. CDR3 sequence (DNA): TGTGCCAGCAGCCAAGAATTAGCGGGGGGGCGGGAGACCCAGTACTTC.

The CDR3 spells CASSQRGGGGYTF. CDR3 bases: TGTGCCAGCAGCCAGCGGGGGGGAGGTGGCTACACCTTC. The rearrangement uses TRBV7-6 and TRBJ1-2, with D perhaps TRBD1 (5 bases). Germline V CDR1 and CDR2: SGHVS, FNYEAQ. This CDR3 contains 13 residues. The V gene lost 5 bases and the J gene lost 7 bases, with 14 bases spanning the gap.

The rearrangement joins TRBV27 to TRBJ2-1; 7 nucleotides agree with TRBD1. The length of the CDR3 is 15 residues. Germline trimming cut 4 bases from V and 4 bases from J; bases unmatched to any gene: 7. Germline V gives CDR1 MNHEY, CDR2 SMNVEV (reference sequence). The CDR3 DNA sequence: TGTGCCAGCAGTTCGAAGGGGGCCGGTTACAATGAGCAGTTCTTC. Translated, it gives CASSSKGAGYNEQFF.

The V and J genes are TRBV5-1 and TRBJ2-3, with 11 bases identical to TRBD2. J lost 0 bases, V lost 0 bases, and 3 bases had no gene match. Germline values: CDR1 SGHRS, CDR2 YFSETQ. The CDR3 runs 17 residues. CDR3 DNA sequence: TGCGCCAGCAGCTTGGGTTCTAGCGGGGGGAGCACAGATACGCAGTATTTT. Translated, it gives CASSLGSSGGSTDTQYF.

This chain connects TRBV7-6 to TRBJ1-5; D ambiguous. V was cut by 5 bases and J by 4 bases, with 6 bases left in between. CDR1 and CDR2 (germline): SGHVS, FNYEAQ. The CDR3 has 12 residues. The CDR3 loop reads CASSLVNQPQHF. As DNA, the CDR3 is TGTGCCAGCAGCCTCGTGAATCAGCCCCAGCATTTT.

This chain connects TRBV2 to TRBJ1-1; weak D call: TRBD1 (6 bases). V dropped 5 bases and J dropped 2 bases, with 12 bases sitting between them. Germline CDR1 reads SNHLY; CDR2 reads FYNNEI. This CDR3 region has 14 residues. CDR3 residues: CASSWTVGNTEAFF. DNA of the CDR3: TGTGCCAGCAGTTGGACAGTCGGAAACACTGAAGCTTTCTTT.

This rearrangement joins TRBV9 to TRBJ1-6; 8 bases are a match to TRBD1. With 4 bases clipped from V and 3 bases from J, the junction kept 3 bases outside the gene matches. Germline loops: CDR1 SGDLS, CDR2 YYNGEE. CDR3 size: 15 residues. The CDR3, as DNA: TGTGCCAGCAGCCTAGGGACAGGCTATAATTCACCCCTCCACTTT. It specifies CASSLGTGYNSPLHF.